Each of the 17 T cell receptor beta chains below was sequenced from the same sample in a study of cytomegalovirus exposure and HLA in healthy donors. The PCR was carried out with 60 Vbeta primers and 13 Jbeta primers. Clones were sequenced by immunoSEQ multiplex PCR, and TCRdb holds only the in-frame ones, with some missing. The sample shows roughly 93,000 clones, roughly 79% of them seen only once. Specimen: PBMCs. These receptors all come from a man under 40 in good health and CMV-seronegative.

The J gene is TRBJ2-3, the V gene TRBV7-2; possible D gene TRBD2, 5 bases. This CDR3 contains 12 residues. Trimming took 5 bases from V and 10 from J, leaving 13 bases between them. Germline lookup yields CDR1 SGHTA and CDR2 FQGNSA. In DNA form, the CDR3 reads TGTGCCAGCAGCCAAACACCCGGGGCGCAGTATTTT. This translates into CASSQTPGAQYF.

The chain links TRBV11-3 to TRBJ1-6, with 7 nucleotides matching TRBD1. Germline trimming cut 5 bases from V and 9 bases from J; bases unmatched to any gene: 4. The CDR3 is 13 residues long. CDR1 SGHNT and CDR2 YENEEA come from the germline V gene. The CDR3 nucleotides read TGTGCCAGCAGCGGGACAGCGGGTTCACCCCTCCACTTT. Its translation is CASSGTAGSPLHF.

This chain uses TRBV7-2 with TRBJ2-1; D is unresolved. The V gene lost 1 base and the J gene lost 2 bases, with 21 bases spanning the gap. Germline-derived CDR1 and CDR2 are SGHTA and FQGNSA. CDR3 length: 19 residues. The CDR3: CASSLGFVGGGLTYNEQFF. The CDR3 DNA follows: TGTGCCAGCAGCTTAGGTTTTGTCGGCGGCGGCCTAACCTACAATGAGCAGTTCTTC.

The CDR3 reads CASSTQQGWMNTEAFF. As DNA, the CDR3 is TGTGCCAGTAGTACTCAACAGGGGTGGATGAACACTGAAGCTTTCTTT. This chain joins TRBV19 and TRBJ1-1; 7 bases fit TRBD1. Trimming removed 4 bases from V and 0 bases from J; junction bases left unmatched: 8. The CDR3 runs to 16 residues. The germline gives CDR1 LNHDA, CDR2 SQIVND (reference sequence).

The V and J genes are TRBV6-1 and TRBJ2-2; 9 bases map to TRBD1. J gave up 4 bases and V 7 bases, and 7 bases lay outside the gene matches. From germline, CDR1 is MNHNS and CDR2 SASEGT. This CDR3 has 15 residues. CDR3 DNA: TGTGCCAGCAATGACGGACAGGGGATCACCGGGGAGCTGTTTTTT. This encodes CASNDGQGITGELFF.

This clone has more than one count but fewer than ten. This rearrangement joins TRBV6-1 to TRBJ1-6; 9 bases line up with TRBD1. Germline CDR1 is MNHNS and CDR2 is SASEGT. J lost 7 bases, V lost 8 bases, and 6 bases had no gene match. The CDR3 has 14 amino acids. As DNA, the CDR3 is TGTGCCAGCCTAGGGGGGACAGGGAATTCACCCCTCCACTTT. It translates to CASLGGTGNSPLHF.

The rearrangement links TRBV11-2 to TRBJ1-1; a possible D gene is TRBD1 (5 bases). The CDR3 consists of 16 residues. The ends were cut back, 1 base at V and 5 bases at J, with 17 bases in the middle. Per germline, CDR1 SGHAT and CDR2 FQNNGV. The CDR3 DNA follows: TGTGCCAGCAGCTTAGTTGCCCGGGGGGGAAGAACTGAAGCTTTCTTT. It yields the protein CASSLVARGGRTEAFF.

The chain carries TRBV6-4 and TRBJ1-1, with a weak D call TRBD1 (5 bases). The germline gives CDR1 MRHNA, CDR2 SNTAGT. V was pared by 5 bases and J by 5 bases, with 18 bases between. The CDR3 has 15 residues. The CDR3 reads CASSPDPGGGTEAFF. Here the CDR3 DNA reads TGTGCCAGCAGTCCTGATCCCGGGGGGGGAACTGAAGCTTTCTTT.

V is TRBV6-4 and J is TRBJ1-2; 8 bases align to TRBD1. Germline CDR1 is MRHNA and CDR2 is SNTAGT. This CDR3 spans 18 amino acids. J was trimmed by 8 bases and V by 0 bases; bases with no gene match: 17. CDR3 amino acids: CASSDSTGAGGLPRGYTF. CDR3 in DNA: TGTGCCAGCAGTGACTCGACGGGGGCAGGGGGCCTGCCTAGGGGCTACACCTTC.

V and J are TRBV6-6 and TRBJ2-3, with D possibly being TRBD2 (6 bases). Germline CDR1 is MNHNY and CDR2 is SVGAGI (reference sequence). The CDR3 covers 13 residues. V lost 0 bases and J lost 5, with 6 bases in between. The CDR3 sequence: CASSYSRGDTQYF. CDR3 DNA: TGTGCCAGCAGTTACTCGCGGGGAGATACGCAGTATTTT.

The CDR3 loop is CASSFSGGGLYF. The CDR3 DNA is TGTGCCAGCAGCTTTAGCGGGGGGGGTTTGTATTTT. This chain joins TRBV7-2 and TRBJ2-3; 11 nucleotides align to TRBD2. V trimming: 3 bases; J trimming: 14 bases; junction bases outside the gene matches: 4. Germline V gene data show CDR1 as SGHTA and CDR2 as FQGNSA. This CDR3 is built from 12 residues.

This rearrangement joins TRBV18 to TRBJ2-1; TRBD2 matches at 15 bases. J gave up 7 bases and V 3 bases, and 4 bases lay outside the gene matches. This CDR3 region has 16 residues. The germline gives CDR1 KGHSH, CDR2 LQKENI. CDR3 region: CASSPTGTSGRNEQFF. CDR3 coding DNA: TGTGCCAGCTCACCGACCGGGACTAGCGGGAGGAATGAGCAGTTCTTC.

The chain links TRBV7-9 to TRBJ2-5; TRBD1 aligns across 7 bases. CDR3 size: 15 residues. J lost 5 bases, V lost 5 bases, and 11 bases had no gene match. The germline V gene encodes CDR1 SEHNR and CDR2 FQNEAQ (reference sequence). The CDR3 DNA sequence: TGTGCCAGCAGCCTCGGGACAGCCCGCCGGGAGACCCAGTACTTC. Its translation: CASSLGTARRETQYF.

The CDR3 sequence is CASRLAGPYEQYF. The CDR3 DNA reads as TGTGCCAGCAGGCTAGCGGGGCCCTACGAGCAGTACTTC. This sequence joins TRBV27 and TRBJ2-5; 9 bases are a match to TRBD2. The DNA end favors TRBJ2-7, so the J call may be wrong. This CDR3 region has 13 residues. CDR1 is MNHEY, CDR2 SMNVEV, per germline (reference sequence).

The gene calls are TRBV27 and TRBJ1-5; possibly TRBD1 for D (6 bases). CDR3 length: 14 residues. Trimming left V 3 bases short and J 6 bases short, with 12 bases between. Per the germline V gene, CDR1 is MNHEY and CDR2 is SMNVEV (reference sequence). The DNA of the CDR3 is TGTGCCAGCAGTTTGAACAGGGTGAGTCAGCCCCAGCATTTT. Translated: CASSLNRVSQPQHF.

The chain combines TRBV18 with TRBJ1-4, with 7 bases that match TRBD1. This CDR3 is built from 15 residues. The V segment lost 3 bases and the J segment 1 base; nucleotides outside the gene matches: 2. Germline V lookup: CDR1 KGHSH, CDR2 LQKENI. This CDR3 is CASSPRDRTNEKLFF. The CDR3 DNA reads TGTGCCAGCTCACCCCGGGACAGAACTAATGAAAAACTGTTTTTT.

V is TRBV19 and J is TRBJ1-2; tentatively, D is TRBD1 (6 bases). The CDR3 runs 14 residues. Germline lookup yields CDR1 LNHDA and CDR2 SQIVND (reference sequence). The germline V and J ends were trimmed by 1 base and 1 base, with 7 bases remaining between them. CDR3 nucleotide sequence: TGTGCCAGTAGTATAGTGGACAGTAACTATGGCTACACCTTC. It encodes CASSIVDSNYGYTF.